In this sample, the clone carrying this TCR beta chain turned up once. Its antigen remains unidentified. The sample belongs to a study of T cell responses to AZD1222 COVID-19 vaccine. Pooled in the analysis were second doses at about 4 or about 12 weeks. General study findings and limits: After two AZD1222 doses, spike-specific TCR breadth and depth rose versus day 0. Seropositive status at baseline applied to only 5 or 6 AZD1222 recipients.

The ends were cut back, 4 bases at V and 1 base at J, with 7 bases in the middle. The CDR3 consists of 13 residues. In germline, CDR1 is SEHNR, CDR2 FQNEAQ (reference sequence). Repertoires were generated with immunoSEQ multiplex PCR, while TCRdb's copy carries only in-frame clones and drops some. The sample includes 80,000 to 85,000 clones, under 95% of them seen just once. This TCR derives from an adult who received the AZD1222 COVID-19 vaccine. The chain recombines TRBV7-9 with TRBJ1-1; D may be TRBD1 (5 bases). The material was peripheral blood, obtained 28 days after the second AZD1222 dose. The DNA of the CDR3 is TGTGCCAGCAGCTGGGGGGAGAACACTGAAGCTTTCTTT. This gives the protein CASSWGENTEAFF.